Shown below are 25 T cell receptor beta chains from a single sample sequenced in a study of blood T cell repertoires in COVID-19. The protocol was immunoSEQ multiplex PCR, while the TCRdb copy is restricted to in-frame clones and leaves out a portion. The sample has over 300,000 clones; 70% to 90% are singletons. Sequencing was performed on PBMCs or T cells enriched from blood (not recorded which). Receptors were obtained from a woman aged 25 to 39 who had recovered from COVID-19.

The table lists this clone with a count of one. This chain connects TRBV6-2 or TRBV6-3 to TRBJ1-3; the match to TRBD1 covers 8 bases. J was trimmed by 1 base and V by 5 bases; bases with no gene match: 7. The CDR3 extends over 16 amino acids. CDR1 and CDR2 (germline): MNHEY, SVGEGT. The CDR3 loop is CASSTPGQVSGNTIYF. CDR3 nucleotide sequence: TGTGCCAGCAGTACGCCGGGACAGGTGTCTGGAAACACCATATATTTT.

This sequence joins TRBV18 and TRBJ1-2; 9 nucleotides agree with TRBD1. The CDR3 totals 15 residues. Per germline, CDR1 KGHSH and CDR2 LQKENI. After removal of 1 base from V and 8 bases from J, the junction contained 8 bases not matched to a gene. CDR3 coding DNA: TGTGCCAGCTCACCACTAGGGACAGGGCATCGAGGCTACACCTTC. It is translated as CASSPLGTGHRGYTF.

The chain recombines TRBV5-1 with TRBJ2-1, with D possibly matching TRBD2 (6 bases). Between the trimmed V and J ends, which lost 0 bases and 0 bases, there was a span of 10 bases. CDR3 length: 16 residues. The V gene's germline CDR1 is SGHRS and CDR2 YFSETQ. The CDR3 DNA sequence: TGCGCCAGCAGCTTGGTAGGCGGGATCTCCTACAATGAGCAGTTCTTC. Residues: CASSLVGGISYNEQFF.

The V and J genes are TRBV29-1 and TRBJ2-7, with TRBD2 as a possible D gene (6 bases). This CDR3 has 14 residues. Trimming cost V 7 bases and J 2 bases, with 18 bases left between them. Germline V CDR1 and CDR2: SQVTM, ANQGSEA. The CDR3 is CSGGGSGDPYEQYF. CDR3 in DNA: TGCAGCGGTGGAGGGTCCGGGGACCCCTACGAGCAGTACTTC.

The J gene is TRBJ2-3, the V gene TRBV3-1 (or the pseudogene TRBV3-2); D ambiguous. Per germline, CDR1 LGHDT and CDR2 YNNKEL (reference sequence). The length of the CDR3 is 16 residues. Trimming stripped 7 bases from V and 0 bases from J, with 17 bases between. DNA for the CDR3: TGTGCCAGCACCCCAGAGGAGTCCCTTAGCACAGATACGCAGTATTTT. Translated, it gives CASTPEESLSTDTQYF.

V gene TRBV29-1 combines with J gene TRBJ1-2; a weak D match, TRBD1 (6 bases). Looked up from germline, CDR1 is SQVTM and CDR2 is ANQGSEA. This CDR3 has 16 amino acids. Trimming pared 0 bases from V and 0 bases from J, leaving 14 bases between. CDR3: CSVEELGQTPNYGYTF. The CDR3 nucleotides read TGCAGCGTTGAAGAACTCGGACAGACACCTAACTATGGCTACACCTTC.

This rearrangement joins TRBV30 to TRBJ1-1; tentatively, D is TRBD1 (5 bases). Germline CDR1 and CDR2: GTSNPN and SVGIG (reference sequence). The CDR3 runs 15 residues. Trimming took 4 bases from V and 2 from J, leaving 17 bases between them. The CDR3 DNA reads as TGTGCCTGGATGGGTGGAAGGACACTTAACACTGAAGCTTTCTTT. Residues: CAWMGGRTLNTEAFF.

This sequence joins TRBV20-1 and TRBJ1-2; 11 bases agree with TRBD1. In germline, CDR1 is DFQATT, CDR2 SNEGSKA (reference sequence). Germline trimming cut 3 bases from V and 4 bases from J; bases unmatched to any gene: 7. The CDR3 has 15 residues. CDR3 residues: CSASEGQGVFYGYTF. The CDR3 DNA follows: TGCAGTGCTAGTGAGGGACAGGGGGTGTTCTATGGCTACACCTTC.

This clone was seen just once. The gene calls are TRBV20-1 and TRBJ1-1; the match to TRBD1 covers 8 bases. The V gene's germline CDR1 is DFQATT and CDR2 SNEGSKA (reference sequence). The V and J ends lost 3 bases and 7 bases, in that order; junction bases with no gene match: 7. This CDR3 has 13 amino acids. CDR3 region: CSASVDRAFEAFF. The CDR3 DNA is TGCAGTGCTAGTGTGGACAGGGCTTTTGAAGCTTTCTTT.

The chain recombines TRBV4-1 with TRBJ2-1; 9 positions agree with TRBD2. CDR3 length equals 17 residues. In germline, CDR1 is MGHRA, CDR2 YSYEKL. Trimming cost V 3 bases and J 7 bases; bases outside gene matches: 13. The CDR3 DNA sequence: TGCGCCAGCAGCCACTCTCCTGGGCGGGGGGGCACAAATGAGCAGTTCTTC. As protein: CASSHSPGRGGTNEQFF.

The CDR3 DNA is TGTGCCAGTAGTATAGTCTCACAGGGGGCGTCTCGTGAAAAACTGTTTTTT. It is translated as CASSIVSQGASREKLFF. The V and J genes are TRBV19 and TRBJ1-4; TRBD1 agrees at 9 bases. V lost 1 base, J lost 7 bases, and 10 bases stayed unmatched. Germline V lookup: CDR1 LNHDA, CDR2 SQIVND (reference sequence). The length of the CDR3 is 17 residues.

The chain employs TRBV2 and TRBJ1-2, with TRBD1 matching over 8 bases. Germline values: CDR1 SNHLY, CDR2 FYNNEI. The V and J ends lost 9 bases and 7 bases, in that order; junction bases with no gene match: 19. This CDR3 contains 16 residues. The CDR3 spells CARTRLTYGTGGGYTF. The CDR3 nucleotides read TGTGCCAGGACGCGGCTAACTTATGGGACAGGCGGTGGCTACACCTTC. Variable domain in full (rest from reference TRBV2 and TRBJ1-2): EPEVTQTPSHQVTQMGQEVILRCVPISNHLYFYWYRQILGQKVEFLVSFYNNEISEKSEIFDDQFSVERPDGSNFTLKIRSTKLEDSAMYFCARTRLTYGTGGGYTFGSGTRLTVV.

This clone was detected only once. This chain's CDR3 is CASSPLVQHGEPQHF. For the CDR3, the DNA is TGTGCCAGCAGTCCCCTCGTACAGCACGGGGAGCCCCAGCATTTT. This chain joins TRBV28 and TRBJ1-5; D is unclear. Trimming removed 5 bases at V and 8 bases at J, with 19 bases between. The CDR3 totals 15 residues. Germline V lookup: CDR1 MDHEN, CDR2 SYDVKM. Together with reference TRBV28 and TRBJ1-5, the CDR3 gives the full variable domain: DVKVTQSSRYLVKRTGEKVFLECVQDMDHENMFWYRQDPGLGLRLIYFSYDVKMKEKGDIPEGYSVSREKKERFSLILESASTNQTSMYLCASSPLVQHGEPQHFGDGTRLSIL.

This chain joins TRBV19 and TRBJ2-3, with D unclear. The CDR3 is made up of 13 amino acids. Looked up from germline, CDR1 is LNHDA and CDR2 is SQIVND (reference sequence). Trimming took 6 bases from V and 5 from J, leaving 12 bases between them. As DNA, the CDR3 is TGTGCCAGTAGCACCTCGGTCCTAGATACGCAGTATTTT. Protein sequence: CASSTSVLDTQYF.

This chain joins TRBV9 and TRBJ1-2; D remains ambiguous. In germline, CDR1 is SGDLS, CDR2 YYNGEE. The V and J ends lost 4 bases and 7 bases respectively, with 8 bases between them. The CDR3 loop spans 11 amino acids. The CDR3 coding sequence is TGTGCCAGCAGCTCCCCGGGTGGCTACACCTTC. It specifies CASSSPGGYTF.

The V gene is TRBV7-2, the J gene TRBJ1-1; no firm D call. The CDR3 is 13 residues long. Germline lookup yields CDR1 SGHTA and CDR2 FQGNSA. V was shortened by 8 bases and J by 1 base, with 11 bases between the two germline ends. The CDR3 sequence is CASGRGQNTEAFF. The CDR3 DNA sequence: TGTGCCAGCGGGCGTGGGCAGAACACTGAAGCTTTCTTT.

The V gene is TRBV6-5, the J gene TRBJ2-1; 10 bases are shared with TRBD2. Germline CDR1 and CDR2: MNHEY and SVGAGI. J gave up 6 bases and V 0 bases, and 5 bases lay outside the gene matches. The CDR3 spans 16 residues. CDR3 sequence (DNA): TGTGCCAGCAGTTACTCGACGAGCGGGGGGGGCAATGAGCAGTTCTTC. Protein: CASSYSTSGGGNEQFF.

CDR3 bases: TGTGCCAGCAGCCTCGACACTTACCGGGGGGAAAAACTGTTTTTT. It yields the protein CASSLDTYRGEKLFF. This chain connects TRBV7-9 to TRBJ1-4; maybe TRBD1 (5 bases). V was trimmed by 5 bases and J by 8 bases, leaving 18 bases between them. This CDR3 is 15 amino acids long. Germline lookup yields CDR1 SEHNR and CDR2 FQNEAQ (reference sequence).

Comments on this clone: In the same sample, other DNA sequences code for this CDR3. The chain employs TRBV18 and TRBJ1-5; a weak D match, TRBD1 (5 bases). CDR1 and CDR2 (germline): KGHSH, LQKENI. This CDR3 spans 15 amino acids. V was pared by 0 bases and J by 1 base, with 7 bases between. CDR3 region: CASSPPGGSNQPQHF. CDR3 bases: TGTGCCAGCTCACCACCGGGGGGGAGCAATCAGCCCCAGCATTTT.

This chain connects TRBV2 to TRBJ2-1; D is unclear. The length of the CDR3 is 15 residues. V was trimmed by 4 bases and J by 0 bases, leaving 10 bases between them. In germline, CDR1 is SNHLY, CDR2 FYNNEI. CDR3 bases: TGTGCCAGCAGTGTGGCAGGCCGCTCCTACAATGAGCAGTTCTTC. This translates into CASSVAGRSYNEQFF.

The chain uses TRBV7-8 and TRBJ1-2, with TRBD1 matching over 9 bases. CDR3 size: 15 residues. Unmatched junction bases numbered 7, after V lost 6 bases and J lost 2 bases. CDR1 is SGHVS, CDR2 FQNEAQ, per germline. The CDR3 region is CASSHIGQGNYGYTF. CDR3 DNA sequence: TGTGCCAGCAGTCATATCGGACAGGGGAACTATGGCTACACCTTC.

The gene calls are TRBV5-5 and TRBJ1-5, with D perhaps TRBD1 (5 bases). Trimming removed 4 bases at V and 0 bases at J, with 11 bases between. The CDR3 has 15 residues. Germline V gene sequence: CDR1 SGHKS, CDR2 YYEKEE (reference sequence). The CDR3 here is CASSHTGYSNQPQHF. For the CDR3, the DNA is TGTGCCAGCAGCCACACAGGTTATAGCAATCAGCCCCAGCATTTT.

This clone has only a few counts. The gene calls are TRBV4-2 and TRBJ1-6; D may be TRBD1 (6 bases). V lost 0 bases, J lost 3 bases, and 9 bases lay in between. The CDR3 has 16 amino acids. Germline V CDR1 and CDR2: LGHNA, YNFKEQ. The CDR3 reads CASSQDWDNYNSPLHF. The CDR3 DNA reads as TGTGCCAGCAGCCAAGATTGGGACAACTATAATTCACCCCTCCACTTT.

This chain's CDR3 is CATSDPNGSDTGELFF. The CDR3 DNA reads as TGTGCCACCAGTGATCCGAATGGGAGCGACACCGGGGAGCTGTTTTTT. The chain uses TRBV24-1 and TRBJ2-2; a possible D gene is TRBD2 (5 bases). This CDR3 comprises 16 residues. CDR1 and CDR2 from the germline V gene are KGHDR and SFDVKD. V lost 3 bases to trimming and J lost 3 bases, with 13 bases between them.

The V gene is TRBV19, the J gene TRBJ1-1; D not resolved. CDR1 LNHDA and CDR2 SQIVND come from the germline V gene (reference sequence). The CDR3 is 14 residues long. Trimming stripped 5 bases from V and 0 bases from J, with 10 bases between. In nucleotides, the CDR3 is TGTGCCAGTAGTTCCAATGGCCTGAACACTGAAGCTTTCTTT. Protein sequence: CASSSNGLNTEAFF.